The 8 T cell receptor beta chains given below trace back to one sample, sequenced in a study of early stage breast cancer tumors. Clones were sequenced by immunoSEQ multiplex PCR, and TCRdb holds only the in-frame ones, with some missing. The data contain tens of thousands of clones, about 83% of them singletons. The sequenced sample consisted of blood. The receptors come from a person aged 45-60 years with breast cancer.

J is TRBJ2-7 and V is TRBV29-1; 7 bases agree with TRBD1. The V segment lost 5 bases and the J segment 5 bases; nucleotides outside the gene matches: 15. CDR1 SQVTM and CDR2 ANQGSEA come from the germline V gene. The CDR3 runs 15 residues. The CDR3 reads CSVQSAQGMSHEQYF. CDR3 nucleotides: TGCAGCGTTCAAAGCGCACAGGGGATGAGCCACGAGCAGTACTTC.

The V gene is TRBV9, the J gene TRBJ2-3; 7 nucleotides align to TRBD2. Germline V gene sequence: CDR1 SGDLS, CDR2 YYNGEE. The CDR3 is 16 amino acids. The junction had 4 bases not matched to a gene; V was cut back by 0 bases and J by 0 bases. The CDR3 DNA sequence: TGTGCCAGCAGCGTAGATTACGGGGGGAGCACAGATACGCAGTATTTT. It translates to CASSVDYGGSTDTQYF.

The J gene is TRBJ2-7, the V gene TRBV18; 9 bases line up with TRBD2. The CDR3 length is 15 residues. Germline V lookup: CDR1 KGHSH, CDR2 LQKENI. V lost 4 bases to trimming and J lost 2 bases; unmatched junction nucleotides: 6. The CDR3 bases are TGTGCCAGCTCACTCATAGCGGGGGCGACCTACGAGCAGTACTTC. This encodes CASSLIAGATYEQYF.

In this sample, this clone turned up once. The rearrangement joins TRBV10-3 to TRBJ2-3; TRBD2 matches at 9 bases. The J segment lost 1 base and the V segment lost 4 bases, leaving 6 bases of the junction unmatched. The CDR3 spans 16 residues. CDR1 and CDR2 (germline): ENHRY, SYGVKD. CDR3: CAISGESGRRTDTQYF. Here the CDR3 DNA reads TGTGCCATCAGTGGAGAGAGCGGGAGGCGCACAGATACGCAGTATTTT.

This chain connects TRBV27 to TRBJ1-2, with D possibly being TRBD1 (5 bases). Germline V CDR1 and CDR2: MNHEY, SMNVEV (reference sequence). The CDR3 is made up of 16 amino acids. V was clipped by 3 bases and J by 7 bases, with 21 bases between them. The CDR3 loop is CASSLTHRGSKSGYTF. The DNA of the CDR3 is TGTGCCAGCAGTTTGACCCACCGGGGGAGTAAATCTGGCTACACCTTC.

This clone was seen only once. The chain carries TRBV27 and TRBJ2-5; D unclear. Germline loops: CDR1 MNHEY, CDR2 SMNVEV (reference sequence). Trimming removed 1 base at V and 1 base at J, with 7 bases between. This CDR3 spans 14 amino acids. Written as DNA, the CDR3 is TGTGCCAGCAGTTTATATGTAGGCCAAGAGACCCAGTACTTC. Translated, it gives CASSLYVGQETQYF.

CDR3: CASSPGTGNTGELFF. The CDR3 region has the DNA TGTGCCAGCAGCCCAGGGACAGGGAACACCGGGGAGCTGTTTTTT. This sequence joins TRBV14 and TRBJ2-2; TRBD1 matches 8 bases. Germline loops: CDR1 SGHDN, CDR2 FVKESK. The CDR3 covers 15 residues. Trimming took 4 bases from V and 1 from J; bases not matched to a gene: 2.

The sample holds a few counts of this clone. This sequence joins TRBV30 and TRBJ1-5, with D hard to call. The length of the CDR3 is 13 residues. Germline CDR1 reads GTSNPN; CDR2 reads SVGIG (reference sequence). Trimming shortened V by 3 bases and J by 2 bases, and 8 bases separated the two germline ends. CDR3 nucleotide sequence: TGTGCCTGGAGCGTTAACGGCAATCAGCCCCAGCATTTT. Its protein product is CAWSVNGNQPQHF.